This T cell receptor beta chain was recovered during a study of blood T cell repertoires in COVID-19. Study in general: The United States, Italy and Spain provided the acute and convalescent COVID-19 samples. Sources were T cells, B-cell-depleted T cells, or PBMCs; the material itself was cDNA or gDNA.

Looked up from germline, CDR1 is KGHSH and CDR2 is LQKENI. The CDR3 extends over 13 amino acids. The V and J ends lost 5 bases and 6 bases respectively, with 14 bases between them. Under the authors' procedure: Estimation of nucleated cell counts was performed using reference gene primer amplification. This table comes from immunoSEQ multiplex PCR, and its TCRdb copy is limited to in-frame clones, with some not included. D and trimming come from the DNA, and the V and J calls and clone size come from that table. The sample has 310,000 or so clones, around 87% seen once. Sequences were obtained from peripheral blood. The TCR originated in a woman aged 45-59 years with active or convalescent COVID-19. The chain has TRBV18 and TRBJ2-7; no reliable D call. The CDR3: CASSSERSGEQYF. The CDR3 coding sequence is TGTGCCAGCTCATCGGAGAGGTCCGGCGAGCAGTACTTC.